The sequence of this T cell receptor beta chain was determined in a study of graft-versus-host responses after intestinal transplantation. Study overall: Induction using anti-thymocyte globulin, followed by tacrolimus and steroids for around 3 years, was given to all recipients.

Study outcomes and limitations: Early HvG declines after transplant were associated with peak circulating GvH clone levels. The marrow of recipients harbored GvH clones, and ileum or blood showed some of them first.

This CDR3 has 11 amino acids. The V gene end was trimmed by 4 bases and the J gene end by 15 bases; junction bases not matched to a gene: 4. CDR1 is SGHTA, CDR2 FQGTGA, per germline. Clones were read by immunoSEQ multiplex PCR, and TCRdb kept only the in-frame ones, dropping some. The table lists 55,000 to 80,000 clones, 85% to 95% of them singletons. This clone was picked up a small number of times. Its antigen is not identified. The V call is TRBV7-3, the J call TRBJ2-1, with 9 positions matching TRBD1. The receptor was isolated from a human donor who was the organ donor for an intestinal transplant. This specimen was unstimulated CD8+ T cells sorted from spleen or lymph node cells, taken before transplant. This CDR3 is CASSSGTGWFF. The CDR3, as DNA: TGTGCCAGCAGCTCCGGGACAGGGTGGTTCTTC.